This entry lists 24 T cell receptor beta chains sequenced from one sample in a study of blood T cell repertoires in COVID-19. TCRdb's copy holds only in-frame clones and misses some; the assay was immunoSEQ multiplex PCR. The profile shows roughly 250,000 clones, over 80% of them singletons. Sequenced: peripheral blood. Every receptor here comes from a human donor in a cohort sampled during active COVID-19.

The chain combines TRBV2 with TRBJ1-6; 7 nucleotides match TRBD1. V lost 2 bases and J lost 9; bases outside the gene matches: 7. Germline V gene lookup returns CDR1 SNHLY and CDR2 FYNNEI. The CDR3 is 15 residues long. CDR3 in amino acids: CASSERGTDFSPLHF. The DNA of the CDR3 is TGTGCCAGCAGTGAAAGGGGGACAGACTTTTCACCCCTCCACTTT.

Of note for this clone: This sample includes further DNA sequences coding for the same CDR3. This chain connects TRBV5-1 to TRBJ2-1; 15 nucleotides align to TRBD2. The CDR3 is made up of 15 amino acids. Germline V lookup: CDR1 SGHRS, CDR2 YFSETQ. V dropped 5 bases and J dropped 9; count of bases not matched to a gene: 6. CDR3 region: CASSLPGLAGGEQFF. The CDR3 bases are TGCGCCAGCAGTTTACCGGGACTAGCGGGGGGTGAGCAGTTCTTC.

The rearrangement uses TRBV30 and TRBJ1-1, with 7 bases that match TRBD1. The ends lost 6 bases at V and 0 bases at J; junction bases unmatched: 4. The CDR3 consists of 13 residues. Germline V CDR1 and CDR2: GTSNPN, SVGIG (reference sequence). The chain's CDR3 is CACSTGMNTEAFF. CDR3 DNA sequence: TGTGCCTGTTCGACAGGGATGAACACTGAAGCTTTCTTT. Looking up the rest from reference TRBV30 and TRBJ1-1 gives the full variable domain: SQTIHQWPATLVQPVGSPLSLECTVEGTSNPNLYWYRQAAGRGLQLLFYSVGIGQISSEVPQNLSASRPQDRQFILSSKKLLLSDSGFYLCACSTGMNTEAFFGQGTRLTVV.

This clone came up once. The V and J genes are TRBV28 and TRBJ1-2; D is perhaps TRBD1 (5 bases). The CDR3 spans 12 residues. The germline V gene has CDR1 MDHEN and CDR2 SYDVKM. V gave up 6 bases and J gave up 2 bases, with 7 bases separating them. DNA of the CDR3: TGTGCCAGCAGCCCAGGGAACTATGGCTACACCTTC. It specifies CASSPGNYGYTF.

The CDR3 here is CASSVGPSPETQYF. CDR3 bases: TGTGCCAGCAGCGTAGGTCCCTCCCCAGAGACCCAGTACTTC. The V call is TRBV9, the J call TRBJ2-5; D remains unclear. The CDR3 spans 14 residues. V gave up 0 bases and J gave up 4 bases, with 10 bases separating them. Germline loops: CDR1 SGDLS, CDR2 YYNGEE.

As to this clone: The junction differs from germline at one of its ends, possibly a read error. CDR3 DNA sequence: TGTGCCAGCAGCTCGACTAGCGGGAGCTACGGGCAGTACTTC. Amino acid sequence: CASSSTSGSYGQYF. The chain carries TRBV7-2 and TRBJ2-7; 12 bases fit TRBD2. The CDR3 runs to 14 residues. The germline gives CDR1 SGHTA, CDR2 FQGNSA.

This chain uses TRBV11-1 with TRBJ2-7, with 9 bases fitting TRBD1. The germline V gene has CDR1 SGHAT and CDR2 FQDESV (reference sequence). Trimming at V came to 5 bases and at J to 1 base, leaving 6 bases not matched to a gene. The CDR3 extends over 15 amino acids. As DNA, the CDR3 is TGTGCCAGCAGCGTTACCGGGACAGGGTCCTACGAGCAGTACTTC. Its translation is CASSVTGTGSYEQYF.

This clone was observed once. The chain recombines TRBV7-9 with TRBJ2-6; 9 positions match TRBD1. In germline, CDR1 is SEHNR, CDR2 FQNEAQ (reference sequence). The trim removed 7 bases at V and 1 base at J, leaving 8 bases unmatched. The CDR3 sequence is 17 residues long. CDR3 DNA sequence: TGTGCCAGCAAACCCGGGACAGGGTCATCTGGGGCCAACGTCCTGACTTTC. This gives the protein CASKPGTGSSGANVLTF.

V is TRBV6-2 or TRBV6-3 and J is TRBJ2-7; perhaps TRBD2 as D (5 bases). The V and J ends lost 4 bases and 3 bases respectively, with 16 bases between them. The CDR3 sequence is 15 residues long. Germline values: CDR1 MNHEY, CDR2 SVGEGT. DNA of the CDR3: TGTGCCAGCAGTTTCCACCTCGGACGGGACTACGAGCAGTACTTC. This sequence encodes CASSFHLGRDYEQYF.

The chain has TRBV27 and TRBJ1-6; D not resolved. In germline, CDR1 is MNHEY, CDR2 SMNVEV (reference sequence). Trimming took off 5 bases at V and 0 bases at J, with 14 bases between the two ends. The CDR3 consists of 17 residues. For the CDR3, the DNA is TGTGCCAGCAGTCCCCGCGCCACGAGCTCCTATAATTCACCCCTCCACTTT. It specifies CASSPRATSSYNSPLHF.

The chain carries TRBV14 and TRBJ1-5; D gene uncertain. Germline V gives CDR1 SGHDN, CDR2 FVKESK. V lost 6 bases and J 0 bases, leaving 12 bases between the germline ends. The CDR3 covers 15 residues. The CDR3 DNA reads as TGTGCCAGCAGTACCTATCTGTTTAGCAATCAGCCCCAGCATTTT. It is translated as CASSTYLFSNQPQHF.

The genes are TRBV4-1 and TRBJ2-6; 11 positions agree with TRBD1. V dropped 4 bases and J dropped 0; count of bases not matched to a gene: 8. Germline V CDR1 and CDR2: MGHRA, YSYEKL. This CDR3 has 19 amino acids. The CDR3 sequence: CASSRPGTGGTSGANVLTF. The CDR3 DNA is TGCGCCAGCAGCCGCCCTGGGACAGGGGGGACCTCTGGGGCCAACGTCCTGACTTTC.

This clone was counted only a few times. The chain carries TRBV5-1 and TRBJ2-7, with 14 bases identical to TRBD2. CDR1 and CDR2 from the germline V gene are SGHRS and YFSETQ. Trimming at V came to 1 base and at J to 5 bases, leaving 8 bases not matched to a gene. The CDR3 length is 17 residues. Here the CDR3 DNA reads TGCGCCAGCAGCTTGCCGGCGGGACTAGCGGGAGTCCACGAGCAGTACTTC. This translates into CASSLPAGLAGVHEQYF.

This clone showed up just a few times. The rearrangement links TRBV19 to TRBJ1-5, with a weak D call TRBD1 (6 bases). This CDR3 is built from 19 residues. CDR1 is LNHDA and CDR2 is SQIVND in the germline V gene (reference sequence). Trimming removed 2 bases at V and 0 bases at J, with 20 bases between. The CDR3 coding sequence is TGTGCCAGTAGTATACGATTGGCAGGGGCGAAGACTAGCAATCAGCCCCAGCATTTT. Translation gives CASSIRLAGAKTSNQPQHF.

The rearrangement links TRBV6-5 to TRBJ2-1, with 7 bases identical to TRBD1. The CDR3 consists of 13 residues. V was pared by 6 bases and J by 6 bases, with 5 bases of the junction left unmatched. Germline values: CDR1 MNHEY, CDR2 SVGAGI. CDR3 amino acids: CASRMGQLNEQFF. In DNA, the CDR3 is TGTGCCAGCAGGATGGGACAGCTCAATGAGCAGTTCTTC.

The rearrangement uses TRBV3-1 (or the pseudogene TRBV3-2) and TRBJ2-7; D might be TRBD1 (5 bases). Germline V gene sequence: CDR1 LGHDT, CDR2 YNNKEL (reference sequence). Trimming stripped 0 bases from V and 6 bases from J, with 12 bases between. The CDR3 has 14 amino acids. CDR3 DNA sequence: TGTGCCAGCAGCCAAGAGCCTCAGACAGTCGAGCAGTACTTC. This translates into CASSQEPQTVEQYF.

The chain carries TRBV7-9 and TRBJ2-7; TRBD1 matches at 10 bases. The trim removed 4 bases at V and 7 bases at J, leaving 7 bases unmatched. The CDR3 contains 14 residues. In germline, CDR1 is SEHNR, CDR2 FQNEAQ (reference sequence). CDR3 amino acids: CASSSDRGWREQYF. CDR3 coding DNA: TGTGCCAGCAGCTCGGACAGGGGGTGGCGGGAGCAGTACTTC.

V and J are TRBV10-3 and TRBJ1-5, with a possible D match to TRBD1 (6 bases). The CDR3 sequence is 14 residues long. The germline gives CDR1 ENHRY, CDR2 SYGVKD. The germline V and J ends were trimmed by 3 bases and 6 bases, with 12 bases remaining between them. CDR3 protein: CAISDEQGSQPQHF. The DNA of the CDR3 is TGTGCCATCAGTGATGAACAGGGCAGTCAGCCCCAGCATTTT.

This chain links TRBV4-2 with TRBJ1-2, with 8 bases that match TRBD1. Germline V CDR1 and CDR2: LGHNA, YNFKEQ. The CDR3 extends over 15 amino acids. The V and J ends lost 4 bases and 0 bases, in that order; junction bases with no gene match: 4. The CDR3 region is CASSPQGGTNYGYTF. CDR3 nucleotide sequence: TGTGCCAGCAGCCCACAGGGGGGAACTAACTATGGCTACACCTTC.

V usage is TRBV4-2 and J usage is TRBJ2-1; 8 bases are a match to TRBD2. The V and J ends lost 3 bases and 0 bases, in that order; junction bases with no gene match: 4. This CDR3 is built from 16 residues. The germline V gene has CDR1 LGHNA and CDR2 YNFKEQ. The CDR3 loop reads CASSHTGTSSYNEQFF. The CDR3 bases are TGTGCCAGCAGCCACACCGGGACTAGCTCCTACAATGAGCAGTTCTTC.

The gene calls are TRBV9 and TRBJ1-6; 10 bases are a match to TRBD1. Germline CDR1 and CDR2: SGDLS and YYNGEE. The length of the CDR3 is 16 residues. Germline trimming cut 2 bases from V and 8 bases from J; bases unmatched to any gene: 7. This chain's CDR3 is CASSVFRDRGDSPLHF. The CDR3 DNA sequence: TGTGCCAGCAGCGTGTTCCGGGACAGGGGAGATTCACCCCTCCACTTT.

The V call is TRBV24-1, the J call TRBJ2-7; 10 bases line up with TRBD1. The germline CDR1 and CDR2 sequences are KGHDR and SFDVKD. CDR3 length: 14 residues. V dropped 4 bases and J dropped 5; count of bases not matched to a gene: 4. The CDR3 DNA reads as TGTGCCACCAGTGAAGCGACAGGGGGCAACGAGCAGTACTTC. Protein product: CATSEATGGNEQYF.

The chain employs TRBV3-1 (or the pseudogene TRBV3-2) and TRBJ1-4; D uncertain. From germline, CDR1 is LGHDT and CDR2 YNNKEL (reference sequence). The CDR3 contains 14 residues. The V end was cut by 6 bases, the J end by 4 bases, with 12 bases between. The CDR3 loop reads CASSLAGGNEKLFF. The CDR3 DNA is TGTGCCAGCAGTCTGGCGGGAGGTAATGAAAAACTGTTTTTT.

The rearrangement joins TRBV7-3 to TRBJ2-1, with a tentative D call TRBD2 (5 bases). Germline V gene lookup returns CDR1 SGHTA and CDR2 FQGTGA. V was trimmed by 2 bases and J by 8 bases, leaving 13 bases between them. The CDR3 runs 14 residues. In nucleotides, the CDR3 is TGTGCCAGCAGCTTAGGGTCGGGGTGGGATGAGCAGTTCTTC. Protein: CASSLGSGWDEQFF.